The 16 T cell receptor beta chains given below trace back to one sample, sequenced in a study of CD8+CD57+ T cells in acquired aplastic anemia. The sequenced patients had an expansion of CD8+CD57+ cells seen by flow cytometry. The TCR beta profiling, which covered VDJ combination and CDR3 sequence, was carried out using genomic DNA as the template. TCRdb re-analysed the reads in MiXCR, keeping a single row per CDR3 protein. Among about 270,000 distinct CDR3 sequences listed, roughly 82% were seen once. The sample consisted of sorted CD4+, CD8+, or CD8+CD57+ T cells (not recorded which) from PBMCs. These receptors were obtained from a human donor with aplastic anemia.

Details on this clonotype: At one end the junction does not follow the germline gene, possibly because of a read error. The chain recombines TRBV7-9 with TRBJ1-1; the D is unclear. The CDR3 is 14 amino acids. Germline V CDR1 and CDR2: SEHNR, FQNEAQ (reference sequence). The CDR3 reads CASSLVPGVLFFVF. CDR3 nucleotides: TGTGCCAGCAGCTTAGTACCCGGGGTCCTGTTTTTTGTCTTT.

The J gene is TRBJ1-3, the V gene TRBV20-1; D is ambiguous. Trimming left V 0 bases short and J 4 bases short, with 13 bases between. The CDR3 runs to 15 residues. Germline CDR1 DFQATT, CDR2 SNEGSKA (reference sequence). The CDR3 region is CSARDRGRFGNTIYF. Written as DNA, the CDR3 is TGCAGTGCTAGAGACAGAGGAAGGTTCGGAAACACCATATATTTT.

As concerns this clonotype: No conserved phenylalanine or tryptophan is present at the end of the CDR3, so a read error is the likely explanation. The DNA is omitted, as the CDR3 cannot be located on it reliably, and the CDR3 follows TCRdb's listing. The V gene is TRBV9, the J gene TRBJ1-2. 13 amino acids form the CDR3, both terminal residues included. The germline V gene encodes CDR1 SGDLS and CDR2 YYNGEE. CDR3 residues: CASSVGLADTYTH.

The chain recombines TRBV24-1 with TRBJ2-1; tentative D call: TRBD1 (6 bases). V was clipped by 0 bases and J by 6 bases, with 14 bases between them. CDR3 length equals 16 residues. Looked up from germline, CDR1 is KGHDR and CDR2 is SFDVKD. The CDR3 DNA is TGTGCCACCAGTGATTTGGGGCAGGGGTTAGGCAATGAGCAGTTCTTC. Translating gives CATSDLGQGLGNEQFF.

As regards this clonotype: At one of its ends the junction is not consistent with the germline gene, which may arise from a read error. This chain links TRBV7-8 with TRBJ1-2; D gene ambiguous. Germline assignment: CDR1 SGHVS and CDR2 FQNEAQ. This CDR3 region has 13 residues. The CDR3 is CASSLAVGPDTTF. CDR3 nucleotide sequence: TGCGCCAGCAGCTTAGCCGTTGGACCCGATACCACCTTC.

Remarks on this clonotype: At one end, the junction sequence differs from germline, possibly due to a read error. The chain joins TRBV7-7 to TRBJ2-3, with D perhaps being TRBD1 or TRBD2 (6 bases each). The CDR3 length is 13 residues. Germline V gene sequence: CDR1 SSHAT, CDR2 FNYEAQ (reference sequence). The CDR3 DNA is TGTGCTCGTGGGGTCGGGGGCACAGCTACGCAGTATTTT. Translated, it gives CARGVGGTATQYF.

V and J are TRBV7-8 and TRBJ2-7, with D unclear. V was cut by 2 bases and J by 4 bases, with 24 bases left in between. This CDR3 is 18 amino acids long. Looked up from germline, CDR1 is SGHVS and CDR2 is FQNEAQ. The DNA of the CDR3 is TGTGCCAGCAGCTTACCGCGAGGTCCCGATACGCAGTCTTACGAGCAGTACGTC. This translates into CASSLPRGPDTQSYEQYV.

This clonotype showed up just once. At one end, the junction sequence differs from germline, possibly due to a read error. This chain's CDR3 is CASNGPEFSYEQYF. Written as DNA, the CDR3 is TGCGCGAGCAACGGGCCCGAATTTTCCTACGAGCAGTACTTC. The chain employs TRBV4-3 and TRBJ2-7, with no clear D. The V gene's germline CDR1 is LGHNA and CDR2 YSLEER. The CDR3 runs to 14 residues.

Note on this clonotype: Since the CDR3 does not end with the conserved phenylalanine or tryptophan, this likely comes from a read error. It is unclear where the CDR3 begins or ends on the DNA, so no DNA is shown, and the CDR3 is as TCRdb lists it. The V and J genes are TRBV7-2 and TRBJ1-1. From its first to its last residue, the CDR3 has 13 amino acids. Germline lookup yields CDR1 SGHTA and CDR2 FQGNSA. The CDR3: CASSQGLANYGYT.

The chain employs TRBV5-1 and TRBJ2-6; a weak D match, TRBD2 (7 bases). The CDR3 consists of 15 residues. V lost 0 bases and J lost 9, with 13 bases in between. Germline V gene data show CDR1 as SGHRS and CDR2 as YFSETQ. Here the CDR3 reads CASSLEGGGRNVLTF. The CDR3 DNA reads as TGCGCCAGCAGCTTGGAGGGGGGGGGGCGCAACGTCCTGACTTTC.

V usage is TRBV20-1 and J usage is TRBJ2-1; either TRBD1 or TRBD2 may supply D (5 bases each). Germline V gene lookup returns CDR1 DFQATT and CDR2 SNEGSKA (reference sequence). This CDR3 has 12 residues. The V end was cut by 6 bases, the J end by 14 bases, with 20 bases between. For the CDR3, the DNA is TGCAGTGCCGGAAGGTGGGGACGCGAGAAGTTCTTC. It is translated as CSAGRWGREKFF.

This chain links TRBV9 with TRBJ2-1; D perhaps matches TRBD1 (6 bases). V shed 4 bases and J shed 14 bases, with 25 bases lying between them. Germline assignment: CDR1 SGDLS and CDR2 YYNGEE. The CDR3 covers 15 residues. The chain's CDR3 is CASSLWWTDNTGEFF. The CDR3 DNA sequence: TGTGCCAGCAGCTTGTGGTGGACAGATAACACCGGGGAGTTCTTC.

A few counts support this clonotype. The chain combines TRBV25-1 with TRBJ2-3; unclear D gene. V was shortened by 3 bases and J by 0 bases, with 7 bases between the two germline ends. Germline CDR1 MGHDK, CDR2 SYGVNS. The CDR3 has 14 residues. Here the CDR3 DNA reads TGTGCCAGCAGTGAGTGGTTTAGCACAGATACGCAGTATTTT. Its translation: CASSEWFSTDTQYF.

This clonotype was detected only once. The chain employs TRBV7-8 and TRBJ1-6; no clear D. Germline V gives CDR1 SGHVS, CDR2 FQNEAQ. The CDR3 is 15 residues long. The germline V and J ends were trimmed by 2 bases and 19 bases, with 24 bases remaining between them. The CDR3: CASSLTGGYDSPHHF. In DNA, the CDR3 is TGTGCCAGCAGCTTAACGGGCGGCTATGATTCGCCCCATCACTTT.

The genes are TRBV5-1 and TRBJ1-1, with D unclear. Germline lookup yields CDR1 SGHRS and CDR2 YFSETQ. With 1 base removed from V and 0 bases from J, the gap between germline ends came to 7 bases. This CDR3 is built from 14 residues. The CDR3 region has the DNA TGCGCCAGCAGCTTGTCACAGCTGAACACTGAAGCTTTCTTT. Encoded protein: CASSLSQLNTEAFF.

Comment on this clonotype: Its ends do not fully match the called genes, so a read error is possible. This chain links TRBV2 with TRBJ1-2; D is ambiguous. Germline V gene lookup returns CDR1 SNHLY and CDR2 FYNNEI. The CDR3 spans 17 residues. The CDR3 coding sequence is TGCGCCAGCAGTGAATTTCACAGCCCTACTATTAACTATGGCTACACCTTC. Translating it yields CASSEFHSPTINYGYTF. Supplemented by reference TRBV2 and TRBJ1-2, the full variable domain reads EPEVTQTPSHQVTQMGQEVILRCVPISNHLYFYWYRQILGQKVEFLVSFYNNEISEKSEIFDDQFSVERPDGSNFTLKIRSTKLEDSAMYFCASSEFHSPTINYGYTFGSGTRLTVV.